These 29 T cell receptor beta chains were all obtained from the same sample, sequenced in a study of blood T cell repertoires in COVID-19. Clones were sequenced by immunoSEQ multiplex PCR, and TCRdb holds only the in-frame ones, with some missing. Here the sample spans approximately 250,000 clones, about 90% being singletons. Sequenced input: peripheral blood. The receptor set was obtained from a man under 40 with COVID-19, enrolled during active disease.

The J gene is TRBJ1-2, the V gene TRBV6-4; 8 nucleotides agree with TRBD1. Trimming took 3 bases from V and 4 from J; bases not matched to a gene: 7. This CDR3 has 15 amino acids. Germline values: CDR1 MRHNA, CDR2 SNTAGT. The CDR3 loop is CASSEEFGQGYGYTF. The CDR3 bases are TGTGCCAGCAGTGAAGAATTCGGACAGGGCTATGGCTACACCTTC.

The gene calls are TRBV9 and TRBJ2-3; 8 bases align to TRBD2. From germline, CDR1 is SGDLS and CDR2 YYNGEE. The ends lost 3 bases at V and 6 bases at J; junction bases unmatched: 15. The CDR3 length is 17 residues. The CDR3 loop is CASSAFYGGGSRDTQYF. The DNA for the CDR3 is TGTGCCAGCAGCGCGTTTTACGGCGGGGGGAGTCGGGATACGCAGTATTTT.

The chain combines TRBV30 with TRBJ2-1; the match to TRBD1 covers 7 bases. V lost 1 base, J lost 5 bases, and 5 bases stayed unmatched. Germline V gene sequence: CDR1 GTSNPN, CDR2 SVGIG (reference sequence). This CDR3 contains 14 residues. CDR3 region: CAWSAGQFDNEQFF. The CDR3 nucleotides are TGTGCCTGGAGTGCGGGACAGTTCGACAATGAGCAGTTCTTC. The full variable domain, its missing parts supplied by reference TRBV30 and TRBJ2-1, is SQTIHQWPATLVQPVGSPLSLECTVEGTSNPNLYWYRQAAGRGLQLLFYSVGIGQISSEVPQNLSASRPQDRQFILSSKKLLLSDSGFYLCAWSAGQFDNEQFFGPGTRLTVL.

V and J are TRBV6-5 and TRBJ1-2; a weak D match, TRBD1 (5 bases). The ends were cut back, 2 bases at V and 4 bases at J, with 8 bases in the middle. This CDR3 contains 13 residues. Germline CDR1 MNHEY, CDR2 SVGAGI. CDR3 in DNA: TGTGCCAGCAGTTACGGGGGAGGCTATGGCTACACCTTC. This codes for CASSYGGGYGYTF.

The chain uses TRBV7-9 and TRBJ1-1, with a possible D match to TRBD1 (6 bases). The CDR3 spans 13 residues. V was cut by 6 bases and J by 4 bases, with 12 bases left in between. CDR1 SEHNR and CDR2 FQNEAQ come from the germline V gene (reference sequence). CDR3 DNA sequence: TGTGCCAGCAGACCAGACAGGCCCACTGAAGCTTTCTTT. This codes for CASRPDRPTEAFF.

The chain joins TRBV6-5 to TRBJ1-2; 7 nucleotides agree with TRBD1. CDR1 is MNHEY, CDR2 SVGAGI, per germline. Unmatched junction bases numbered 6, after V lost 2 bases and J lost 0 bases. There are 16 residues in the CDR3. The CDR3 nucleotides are TGTGCCAGCAGTTACCGCGGACAGGAAGCTAACTATGGCTACACCTTC. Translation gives CASSYRGQEANYGYTF.

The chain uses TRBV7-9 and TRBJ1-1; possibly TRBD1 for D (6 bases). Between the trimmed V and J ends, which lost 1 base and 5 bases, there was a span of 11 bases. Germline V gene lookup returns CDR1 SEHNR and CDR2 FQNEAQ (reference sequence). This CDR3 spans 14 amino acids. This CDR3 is CASSLVVRGTEAFF. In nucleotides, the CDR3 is TGTGCCAGCAGCTTAGTTGTCAGGGGAACTGAAGCTTTCTTT.

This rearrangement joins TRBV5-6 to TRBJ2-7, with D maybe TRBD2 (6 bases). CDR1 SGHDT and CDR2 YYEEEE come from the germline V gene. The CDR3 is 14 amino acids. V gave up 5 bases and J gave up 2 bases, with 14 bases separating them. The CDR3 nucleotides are TGTGCCAGCAGGAGTAGCGGATCCACCTACGAGCAGTACTTC. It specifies CASRSSGSTYEQYF.

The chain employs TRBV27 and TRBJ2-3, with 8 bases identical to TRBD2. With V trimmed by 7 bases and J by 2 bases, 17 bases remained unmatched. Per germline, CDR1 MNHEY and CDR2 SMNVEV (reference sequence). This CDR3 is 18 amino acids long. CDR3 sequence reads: CASTYLGGGYHLTDTQYF. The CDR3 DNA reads TGTGCCAGCACCTACCTCGGGGGGGGATACCATCTCACAGATACGCAGTATTTT.

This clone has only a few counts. For the CDR3, the DNA is TGTGCCAGCAGCTATAAAGGACTAGCGGGGTCCTCCTACGAGCAGTACTTC. It encodes CASSYKGLAGSSYEQYF. The V and J genes are TRBV7-2 and TRBJ2-7; the match to TRBD2 covers 12 bases. The CDR3 totals 17 residues. The V gene end was trimmed by 4 bases and the J gene end by 0 bases; junction bases not matched to a gene: 7. Germline CDR1 reads SGHTA; CDR2 reads FQGNSA.

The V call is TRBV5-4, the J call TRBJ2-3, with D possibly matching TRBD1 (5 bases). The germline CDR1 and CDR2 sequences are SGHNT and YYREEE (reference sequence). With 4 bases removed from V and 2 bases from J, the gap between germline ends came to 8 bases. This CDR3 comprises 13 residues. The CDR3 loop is CASSRQNTDTQYF. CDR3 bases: TGTGCCAGCAGCAGACAGAACACAGATACGCAGTATTTT.

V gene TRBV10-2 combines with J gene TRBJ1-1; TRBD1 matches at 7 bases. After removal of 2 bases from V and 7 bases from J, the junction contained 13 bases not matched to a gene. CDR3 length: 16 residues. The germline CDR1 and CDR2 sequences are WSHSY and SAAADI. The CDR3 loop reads CASSEDRGTVDFEAFF. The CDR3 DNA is TGCGCCAGCAGTGAGGACCGGGGGACAGTAGACTTTGAAGCTTTCTTT.

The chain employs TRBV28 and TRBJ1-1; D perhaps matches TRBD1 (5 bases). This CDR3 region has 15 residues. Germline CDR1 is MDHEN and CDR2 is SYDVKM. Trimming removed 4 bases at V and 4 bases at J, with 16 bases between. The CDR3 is CASSSGWGVGTEAFF. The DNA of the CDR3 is TGTGCCAGCAGTTCGGGTTGGGGGGTGGGCACTGAAGCTTTCTTT. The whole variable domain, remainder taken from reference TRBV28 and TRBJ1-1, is DVKVTQSSRYLVKRTGEKVFLECVQDMDHENMFWYRQDPGLGLRLIYFSYDVKMKEKGDIPEGYSVSREKKERFSLILESASTNQTSMYLCASSSGWGVGTEAFFGQGTRLTVV.

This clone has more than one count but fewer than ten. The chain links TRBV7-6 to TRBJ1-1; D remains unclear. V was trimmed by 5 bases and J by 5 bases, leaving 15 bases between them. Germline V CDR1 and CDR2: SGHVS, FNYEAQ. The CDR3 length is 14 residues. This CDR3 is CASSQATYGTEAFF. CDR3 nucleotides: TGTGCCAGCAGCCAGGCCACGTATGGGACTGAAGCTTTCTTT.

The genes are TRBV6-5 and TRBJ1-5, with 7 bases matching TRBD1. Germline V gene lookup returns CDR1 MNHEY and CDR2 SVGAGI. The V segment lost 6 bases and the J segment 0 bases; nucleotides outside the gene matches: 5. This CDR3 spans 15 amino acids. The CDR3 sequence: CASRAGGNSNQPQHF. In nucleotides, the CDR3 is TGTGCCAGCAGGGCAGGGGGGAATAGCAATCAGCCCCAGCATTTT.

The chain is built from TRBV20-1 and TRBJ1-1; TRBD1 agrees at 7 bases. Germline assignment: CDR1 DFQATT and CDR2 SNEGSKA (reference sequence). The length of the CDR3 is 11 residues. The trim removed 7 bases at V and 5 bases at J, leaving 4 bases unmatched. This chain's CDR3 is CSVSGGTEAFF. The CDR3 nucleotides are TGCAGTGTATCAGGGGGGACTGAAGCTTTCTTT.

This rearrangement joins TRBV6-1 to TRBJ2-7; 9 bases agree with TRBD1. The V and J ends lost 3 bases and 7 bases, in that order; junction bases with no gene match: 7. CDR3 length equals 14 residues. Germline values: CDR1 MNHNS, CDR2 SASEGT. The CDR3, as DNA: TGTGCCAGCAGTGAGGATCCTGACAGGGGGGAGCAGTACTTC. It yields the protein CASSEDPDRGEQYF.

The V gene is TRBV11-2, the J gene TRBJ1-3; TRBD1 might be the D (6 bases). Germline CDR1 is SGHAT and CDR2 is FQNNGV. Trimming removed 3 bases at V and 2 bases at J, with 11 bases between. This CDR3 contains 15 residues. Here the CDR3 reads CASSFVGAAGNTIYF. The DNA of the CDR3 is TGTGCCAGCAGCTTCGTGGGGGCGGCTGGAAACACCATATATTTT.

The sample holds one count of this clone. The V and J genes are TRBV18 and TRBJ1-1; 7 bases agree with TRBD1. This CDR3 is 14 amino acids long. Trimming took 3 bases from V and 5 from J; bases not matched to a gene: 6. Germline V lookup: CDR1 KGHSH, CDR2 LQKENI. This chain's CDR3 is CASSPTGVNTEAFF. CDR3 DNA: TGTGCCAGCTCACCCACAGGGGTCAATACTGAAGCTTTCTTT.

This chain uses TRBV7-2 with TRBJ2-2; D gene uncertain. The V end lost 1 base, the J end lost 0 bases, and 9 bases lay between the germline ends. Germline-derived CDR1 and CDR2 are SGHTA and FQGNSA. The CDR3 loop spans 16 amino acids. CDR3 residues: CASSLGWPTNTGELFF. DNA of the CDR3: TGTGCCAGCAGCTTAGGGTGGCCGACGAACACCGGGGAGCTGTTTTTT. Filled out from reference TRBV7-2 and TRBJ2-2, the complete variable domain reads GAGVSQSPSNKVTEKGKDVELRCDPISGHTALYWYRQSLGQGLEFLIYFQGNSAPDKSGLPSDRFSAERTGGSVSTLTIQRTQQEDSAVYLCASSLGWPTNTGELFFGEGSRLTVL.

The CDR3: CIAGGPIETQYF. In nucleotides, the CDR3 is TGCATAGCGGGGGGGCCAATAGAGACCCAGTACTTC. The chain carries TRBV29-1 and TRBJ2-5; 11 bases map to TRBD2. The CDR3 runs 12 residues. Germline V CDR1 and CDR2: SQVTM, ANQGSEA.

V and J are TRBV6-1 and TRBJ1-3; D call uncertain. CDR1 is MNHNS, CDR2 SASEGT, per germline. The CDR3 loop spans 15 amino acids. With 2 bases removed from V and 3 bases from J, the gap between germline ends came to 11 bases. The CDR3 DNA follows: TGTGCCAGCAGTGAAATGGTGGGCCTTGGAAACACCATATATTTT. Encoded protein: CASSEMVGLGNTIYF.

The DNA for the CDR3 is TGCAGCGCTACCTTAGAAGAGACCCAGTACTTC. Translation gives CSATLEETQYF. The chain joins TRBV29-1 to TRBJ2-5; D unclear. CDR3 size: 11 residues. Trimming stripped 7 bases from V and 3 bases from J, with 9 bases between. The germline V gene encodes CDR1 SQVTM and CDR2 ANQGSEA.

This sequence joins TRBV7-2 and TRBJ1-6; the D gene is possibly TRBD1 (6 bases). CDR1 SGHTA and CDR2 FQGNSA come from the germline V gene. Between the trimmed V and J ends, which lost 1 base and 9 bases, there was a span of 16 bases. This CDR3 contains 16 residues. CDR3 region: CASSLDTTGLSSPLHF. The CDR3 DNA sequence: TGTGCCAGCAGCTTAGACACAACAGGGTTGAGTTCACCCCTCCACTTT.

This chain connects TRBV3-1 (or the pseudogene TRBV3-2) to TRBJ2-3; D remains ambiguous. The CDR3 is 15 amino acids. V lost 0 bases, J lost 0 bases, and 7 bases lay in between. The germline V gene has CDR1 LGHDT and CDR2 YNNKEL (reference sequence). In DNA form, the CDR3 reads TGTGCCAGCAGCCAAGATGACACTAGCACAGATACGCAGTATTTT. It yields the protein CASSQDDTSTDTQYF.

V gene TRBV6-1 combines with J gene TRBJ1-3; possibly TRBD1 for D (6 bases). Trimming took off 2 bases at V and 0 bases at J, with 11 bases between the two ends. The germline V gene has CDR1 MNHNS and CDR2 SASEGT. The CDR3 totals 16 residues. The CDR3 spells CASSEKPQGSGNTIYF. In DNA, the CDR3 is TGTGCCAGCAGTGAAAAACCACAGGGCTCTGGAAACACCATATATTTT.

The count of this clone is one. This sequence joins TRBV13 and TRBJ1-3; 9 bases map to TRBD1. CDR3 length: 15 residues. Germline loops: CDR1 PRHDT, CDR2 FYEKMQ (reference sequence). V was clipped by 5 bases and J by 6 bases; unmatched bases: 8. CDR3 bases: TGTGCCAGCAGCCGGGACAGGGCCTACGCAAACACCATATATTTT. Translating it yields CASSRDRAYANTIYF.

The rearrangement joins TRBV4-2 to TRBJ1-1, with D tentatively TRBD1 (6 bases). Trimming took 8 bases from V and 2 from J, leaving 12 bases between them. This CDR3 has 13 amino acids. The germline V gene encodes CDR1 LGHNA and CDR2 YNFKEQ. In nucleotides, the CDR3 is TGTGCCAGCCAGGGGAACCTCAACACTGAAGCTTTCTTT. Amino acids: CASQGNLNTEAFF.

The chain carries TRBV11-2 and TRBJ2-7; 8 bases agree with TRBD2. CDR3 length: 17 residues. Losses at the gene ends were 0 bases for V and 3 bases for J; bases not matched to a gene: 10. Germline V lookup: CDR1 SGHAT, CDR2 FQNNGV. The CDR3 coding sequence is TGTGCCAGCAGCTTAGATGGAGCGGGGGTTTTTAGCTACGAGCAGTACTTC. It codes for CASSLDGAGVFSYEQYF.